This T cell receptor beta chain derives from a study of human T cells and chemical hapten exposure. Germline V lookup: CDR1 SGHTA, CDR2 FQGNSA. V lost 1 base, J lost 2 bases, and 6 bases stayed unmatched. The CDR3 runs to 16 residues. Regarding time point: patch test 1, 2 weeks after DPC sensitization. Treatment given: therapeutic diphenylcyclopropenone sensitization with weekly scalp DPC. Prior to each patch test being applied, blood was drawn. Each CDR3 protein gets one entry after TCRdb re-called the RACE reads with MiXCR. The data hold 71,000 or so distinct CDR3 sequences, with 9.8% observed a single time. The table lists this clonotype with many counts.

This chain uses TRBV7-2 with TRBJ2-3, with TRBD2 identical over 7 bases. The sequence was obtained from a woman between 40 and 55 years old with alopecia areata. Some clones in this sample may be carry-over from other donors' samples. Specimen: whole blood, collected in connection with sensitization to the hapten diphenylcyclopropenone (DPC). The CDR3 nucleotides read TGTGCCAGCAGCTTAGGTGGCGGGGGACCCACAGATACGCAGTATTTT. As protein: CASSLGGGGPTDTQYF.